This is a list of T cell receptor beta chains from one sample in a study of T-cell memory formation after mild COVID-19. One entry per CDR3 protein results from TCRdb running MiXCR on the 5' RACE reads. The sample consists of about 350,000 distinct CDR3 sequences, roughly 13% of them appearing once. The material sequenced was PBMCs or a T cell subset sorted from them (not recorded which). These receptors were obtained from a man aged 18 to 29 who had mild COVID-19 (a few samples of this study predate the infection). Cell type and time point are not known. CDR3s include the opening cysteine and the closing phenylalanine or tryptophan. Fields, in order: J gene, D gene, clone size, V gene, CDR3 protein, CDR3 DNA. D genes are given only for firm matches. Rows may omit the clone size; those that give it use once, few, many or a size class.

>TRBJ2-1|TRBD2|many|TRBV7-3
CASSPGTSVNEQFF
TGTGCCAGCAGCCCCGGGACTAGCGTCAATGAGCAGTTCTTC
>TRBJ1-1|-|few|TRBV20-1
CSAKDTSNTEAFF
TGCAGTGCTAAGGACACTTCCAACACTGAAGCTTTCTTT
>TRBJ2-7|-|-|TRBV6-6
CASSYSIVSYEQYF
TGTGCCAGCAGTTACTCGATCGTCTCCTACGAGCAGTACTTC
>TRBJ1-2|-|few|TRBV12-3/TRBV12-4
CASSFRGGNTF
TGTGCCAGCAGTTTTAGGGGGGGTAACACCTTC
>TRBJ1-3|-|many|TRBV3-1
CASSQGSGNTIYF
TGCGCCAGCAGCCAGGGCTCTGGAAACACCATATATTTT
>TRBJ2-7|-|-|TRBV2
CASGKGWRVDEQYF
TGTGCCAGCGGCAAGGGATGGAGGGTAGACGAGCAGTACTTC
>TRBJ2-2|-|-|TRBV14
CASSPRTNTGELFF
TGTGCCAGCAGCCCGAGAACGAACACCGGGGAGCTGTTTTTT
>TRBJ2-3|-|-|TRBV24-1
CATRSSNSGTDTQYF
TGTGCCACCAGAAGTAGTAATTCAGGCACAGATACGCAGTATTTT
>TRBJ2-2|TRBD1|few|TRBV28
CASSSTGSNTGELFF
TGTGCCAGCAGTTCGACAGGGTCGAACACCGGGGAGCTGTTTTTT
>TRBJ2-1|-|-|TRBV5-1
CASSLIGSHNEQFF
TGCGCCAGCAGCTTGATCGGCAGCCACAATGAGCAGTTCTTC
>TRBJ2-5|-|-|TRBV7-2
CASSQTRSETQYF
TGTGCCAGCAGCCAGACTAGATCGGAGACCCAGTACTTC
>TRBJ2-7|TRBD1|-|TRBV7-2
CASSTIRDRAGDF
TGTGCCAGCAGCACCATCCGGGACAGGGCTGGTGACTTC
>TRBJ2-4|TRBD1|few|TRBV6-2/TRBV6-3
CASSPRRTGGNIQYF
TGTGCCAGCAGCCCCCGGAGGACAGGGGGTAACATTCAGTACTTC
>TRBJ1-2|-|-|TRBV7-8
CASSLGGMENGYTF
TGTGCCAGCAGCTTGGGAGGGATGGAGAATGGCTACACCTTC
>TRBJ2-5|TRBD2|-|TRBV5-6
CASSLPGGSQETQYF
TGTGCCAGCAGCTTGCCGGGGGGGAGTCAAGAGACCCAGTACTTC
>TRBJ2-3|-|-|TRBV6-5
CASSYDGGRTDTQYF
TGTGCCAGCAGTTATGACGGGGGTCGCACAGATACGCAGTATTTT
>TRBJ2-5|TRBD2|few|TRBV20-1
CSARDRRGGWETQYF
TGCAGTGCTAGAGATAGGCGGGGGGGCTGGGAGACCCAGTACTTC
>TRBJ2-5|-|many|TRBV5-1
CASSPLDAPYPRLQETQYF
TGCGCCAGCAGCCCATTGGACGCGCCGTATCCCCGACTGCAAGAGACCCAGTACTTC
>TRBJ2-3|TRBD1|few|TRBV10-3
CAISPWGDRAMTHTDTQYF
TGTGCCATCAGTCCCTGGGGCGACAGGGCCATGACCCACACAGATACGCAGTATTTT
>TRBJ1-1|-|-|TRBV29-1
CSALGQPNTEAFF
TGCAGCGCACTCGGACAGCCGAACACTGAAGCTTTCTTT
>TRBJ1-1|-|many|TRBV20-1
CSARRTSMNTEAFF
TGCAGTGCTAGACGGACGTCCATGAACACTGAAGCTTTCTTT
>TRBJ2-5|-|few|TRBV9
CASSVSWGGAETQYF
TGTGCCAGCAGCGTATCCTGGGGGGGCGCAGAGACCCAGTACTTC
>TRBJ1-5|-|-|TRBV19
CASSIPGSSNQPQHF
TGTGCCAGTAGTATCCCCGGGAGTAGCAATCAGCCCCAGCATTTT
>TRBJ1-2|-|few|TRBV7-8
CASSLSESNYGYTF
TGTGCCAGCAGCTTATCTGAGAGTAACTATGGCTACACCTTC
>TRBJ2-1|-|-|TRBV12-3/TRBV12-4
CASSLRGLLVYEQFF
TGTGCCAGCAGTTTACGGGGATTACTAGTGTATGAGCAGTTCTTC
>TRBJ2-5|TRBD2|few|TRBV19
CASGLRLAGSETQYF
TGTGCCAGTGGACTGAGATTAGCGGGAAGCGAGACCCAGTACTTC
>TRBJ2-1|-|few|TRBV11-3
CASSLGQGAVSYNEQFF
TGTGCCAGCAGCTTAGGTCAAGGGGCCGTCTCCTACAATGAGCAGTTCTTC
>TRBJ2-2|-|few|TRBV4-2
CASSQVSISLNTGELFF
TGTGCCAGCAGCCAAGTATCCATTTCCTTGAACACCGGGGAGCTGTTTTTT
>TRBJ2-2|TRBD2|large|TRBV15
CATSRDTGGPGELFF
TGTGCCACCAGCAGAGATACGGGGGGGCCCGGGGAGCTGTTTTTT
>TRBJ1-1|-|-|TRBV19
CASSPDSTDWSERERAEAFF
TGTGCCAGTAGCCCCGACAGCACGGATTGGAGTGAACGCGAGCGCGCTGAAGCTTTCTTT
>TRBJ1-5|TRBD1|-|TRBV7-9
CASSLGQGYQPQHF
TGTGCCAGCAGCTTAGGACAGGGGTATCAGCCCCAGCATTTT
>TRBJ2-5|-|few|TRBV2
CASGRFQPPGETQYF
TGTGCCAGCGGGAGATTCCAGCCCCCTGGGGAGACCCAGTACTTC
>TRBJ2-3|-|few|TRBV20-1
CSVGGQGTDTQYF
TGCAGTGTAGGGGGGCAGGGCACAGATACGCAGTATTTT
>TRBJ1-2|-|few|TRBV27
CASSFDRSNYGYTF
TGTGCCAGCAGTTTTGACAGGTCCAACTATGGCTACACCTTC
>TRBJ2-7|-|-|TRBV12-3/TRBV12-4
CASSRVLSREQYF
TGTGCCAGCAGTCGGGTCCTCAGCCGCGAGCAGTACTTC
>TRBJ2-1|-|few|TRBV10-3
CAISGGLTGLFF
TGTGCCATCAGTGGAGGCTTGACAGGTTTGTTCTTC
>TRBJ1-2|TRBD1|few|TRBV29-1
CSVEYSGTDLYGYTF
TGCAGCGTTGAATATTCCGGGACAGACCTCTATGGCTACACCTTC
>TRBJ2-1|-|-|TRBV4-3
CASSQSAGSSYNEQFF
TGCGCCAGCAGCCAGTCAGCAGGGTCCTCCTACAATGAGCAGTTCTTC